This record covers a single TCR beta chain. The data belong to a study of blood T cell repertoires in COVID-19. On the study more broadly: Both acute and convalescent COVID-19 samples were obtained from the United States, Italy and Spain. PBMCs, B-cell-depleted T cells, or T cells provided the cDNA or gDNA that made up the material.

As originally analysed: By means of reference gene primer amplification, nucleated cell counts were estimated. The assay was immunoSEQ multiplex PCR, and TCRdb's table has in-frame clones only and misses some. V and J calls and clone size come straight from that table; D and trimming were deduced from the DNA. The sample holds over 50,000 clones, 55% to 80% seen once. V was clipped by 4 bases and J by 5 bases, with 10 bases between them. There are 12 residues in the CDR3. Germline CDR1 reads SQVTM; CDR2 reads ANQGSEA. Seattle patients were enrolled while actively infected and followed longitudinally. The sample comprised peripheral blood. The TCR sequence derives from a woman between 65 and 79 years old with COVID-19, enrolled during active disease. The V call is TRBV29-1, the J call TRBJ2-3; tentatively, D is TRBD1 (6 bases). The CDR3 loop is CSVVKGVDTQYF. CDR3 sequence (DNA): TGCAGCGTTGTTAAGGGGGTAGATACGCAGTATTTT.